One and the same sample provided the 9 T cell receptor beta chains below, sequenced in a study of CD8 T cells in ankylosing spondylitis. TCRdb re-analysed the 5' RACE reads in MiXCR, keeping a single row per CDR3 protein. The repertoire has 500,000 to 650,000 distinct CDR3 sequences, less than 6% of them found once; the top ten carry approximately 3.5%. The study, taken as a whole, reports: Ankylosing spondylitis blood seemed to carry a telltale TCR beta motif made of under ten highly homologous variants.

No cognate antigen is known for these TCRs. Specimen: blood, either unsorted or a sorted T cell fraction (not recorded which). These receptors were obtained from a male donor with ankylosing spondylitis.

This clonotype has at least ten counts. The chain recombines TRBV20-1 with TRBJ2-2, with TRBD2 identical over 15 bases. The V and J ends lost 3 bases and 4 bases, in that order; junction bases with no gene match: 9. CDR3 length: 18 residues. Germline V gene sequence: CDR1 DFQATT, CDR2 SNEGSKA (reference sequence). The CDR3 nucleotides read TGCAGTGCTAGGGCCGGACTAGCGGGAGGGCCTGGCACCGGGGAGCTGTTTTTT. The encoded protein is CSARAGLAGGPGTGELFF.

This clonotype has ten or more counts. This chain joins TRBV11-2 and TRBJ1-2; no clear D gene. Trimming pared 1 base from V and 4 bases from J, leaving 10 bases between. Germline CDR1 SGHAT, CDR2 FQNNGV. This CDR3 comprises 14 residues. The CDR3 bases are TGTGCCAGCAGCTTAGGAGGTCCGATCTATGGCTACACCTTC. Translation gives CASSLGGPIYGYTF.

This clonotype was detected once. J is TRBJ2-1 and V is TRBV27; 8 bases fit TRBD1. Per germline, CDR1 MNHEY and CDR2 SMNVEV (reference sequence). J was trimmed by 7 bases and V by 5 bases; bases with no gene match: 7. The CDR3 runs 14 residues. This chain's CDR3 is CASSRTGLGNEQFF. CDR3 DNA: TGTGCCAGCAGTAGGACAGGGCTGGGGAATGAGCAGTTCTTC.

This clonotype was recorded at least ten times. V is TRBV6-2 or TRBV6-3 and J is TRBJ1-6, with 9 positions matching TRBD1. Germline V CDR1 and CDR2: MNHEY, SVGEGT. This CDR3 comprises 14 residues. V lost 6 bases to trimming and J lost 10 bases; unmatched junction nucleotides: 7. The CDR3 loop reads CASSLQGAQSPLHF. The DNA of the CDR3 is TGTGCCAGCAGCCTACAGGGGGCTCAATCACCCCTCCACTTT.

This clonotype came up many times. The rearrangement links TRBV14 to TRBJ2-7; D might be TRBD1 (5 bases). V was trimmed by 5 bases and J by 4 bases, leaving 15 bases between them. CDR3 length: 14 amino acids. Germline lookup yields CDR1 SGHDN and CDR2 FVKESK. The CDR3 is CASSWWAGNYEQYF. DNA for the CDR3: TGTGCCAGCAGCTGGTGGGCAGGGAATTACGAGCAGTACTTC.

J is TRBJ2-1 and V is TRBV11-2; 13 bases match TRBD2. This CDR3 is built from 19 residues. With 3 bases clipped from V and 9 bases from J, the junction kept 17 bases outside the gene matches. The germline gives CDR1 SGHAT, CDR2 FQNNGV. The CDR3 spells CASSFGLAGASATIGEQFF. The DNA of the CDR3 is TGTGCCAGCAGCTTTGGACTAGCGGGAGCGTCAGCTACAATCGGTGAGCAGTTCTTC. The full variable domain, with the rest looked up from reference TRBV11-2 and TRBJ2-1, is EAGVAQSPRYKIIEKRQSVAFWCNPISGHATLYWYQQILGQGPKLLIQFQNNGVVDDSQLPKDRFSAERLKGVDSTLKIQPAKLEDSAVYLCASSFGLAGASATIGEQFFGPGTRLTVL.

This clonotype was counted ten times or more. The rearrangement uses TRBV12-3 or TRBV12-4 and TRBJ2-5; D unresolved. Trimming cost V 3 bases and J 3 bases, with 14 bases left between them. CDR3 length: 15 residues. The CDR3 protein is CASSLSWAGEETQYF. DNA of the CDR3: TGTGCCAGCAGTTTGAGTTGGGCAGGTGAAGAGACCCAGTACTTC.

This clonotype was counted many times. The chain employs TRBV20-1 and TRBJ2-5; the match to TRBD2 covers 9 bases. The germline V gene encodes CDR1 DFQATT and CDR2 SNEGSKA (reference sequence). The CDR3 extends over 14 amino acids. Unmatched junction bases numbered 8, after V lost 3 bases and J lost 6 bases. Written as DNA, the CDR3 is TGCAGTGCTAGCTTGGGACTAGCTGGGAAGACCCAGTACTTC. This codes for CSASLGLAGKTQYF.

This clonotype was observed a handful of times. The chain has TRBV5-1 and TRBJ2-3; TRBD2 agrees at 11 bases. V lost 0 bases and J lost 3; bases outside the gene matches: 9. From germline, CDR1 is SGHRS and CDR2 YFSETQ. CDR3 size: 18 residues. CDR3 DNA sequence: TGCGCCAGCAGCTTGGCCCGTACTAGCGGGAGCCATACAGATACGCAGTATTTT. It is translated as CASSLARTSGSHTDTQYF.